This TCR beta chain was recorded in a study of blood T cell repertoires in COVID-19. Overall study: In each case, the material was cDNA or gDNA derived from T cells, B-cell-depleted T cells, or PBMCs.

The repertoire was sequenced with immunoSEQ multiplex PCR; TCRdb's copy has only in-frame clones and lacks some. The sample lists around 310,000 clones; approximately 89% were seen once. Germline V gene lookup returns CDR1 GTSNPN and CDR2 SVGIG (reference sequence). J lost 4 bases, V lost 2 bases, and 7 bases had no gene match. The CDR3 loop spans 14 amino acids. The V call is TRBV30, the J call TRBJ1-1, with TRBD1 matching over 7 bases. Specimen: PBMCs or T cells enriched from blood (not recorded which). The receptor's source is a woman between 40 and 55 years old who had recovered from COVID-19. DNA for the CDR3: TGTGCCTGGAGTAGACGACAGGGACTCACTGAAGCTTTCTTT. It translates to CAWSRRQGLTEAFF.